The 29 T cell receptor beta chains below all came from one sample that was sequenced in a study of OX40 agonist ivuxolimab in advanced cancers. TCRdb's table, derived via immunoSEQ multiplex PCR, lists solely in-frame clones and lacks some. Here the sample spans 15,000 to 20,000 clones, roughly 72% being singletons. Sequenced here: CD4+ or CD8+ T cells sorted from blood, sampled in a trial of the OX40 agonist ivuxolimab. These receptors originate from an adult with an advanced solid tumor such as melanoma, head and neck, liver or kidney cancer.

The chain employs TRBV12-5 and TRBJ1-5; 10 positions agree with TRBD1. Trimming at V came to 3 bases and at J to 7 bases, leaving 3 bases not matched to a gene. CDR3 length: 14 residues. Germline CDR1 reads LGHNT; CDR2 reads FRNRAP. This CDR3 is CASGFGTGVQPQHF. CDR3 nucleotides: TGTGCTAGTGGTTTCGGGACAGGGGTCCAGCCCCAGCATTTT. Drawing the rest from reference TRBV12-5 and TRBJ1-5, the complete variable domain is DARVTQTPRHKVTEMGQEVTMRCQPILGHNTVFWYRQTMMQGLELLAYFRNRAPLDDSGMPKDRFSAEMPDATLATLKIQPSEPRDSAVYFCASGFGTGVQPQHFGDGTRLSIL.

The chain carries TRBV6-4 and TRBJ2-2; no clear D. The CDR3 is 13 residues long. V shed 0 bases and J shed 7 bases, with 6 bases lying between them. The V gene's germline CDR1 is MRHNA and CDR2 SNTAGT. This CDR3 is CASSDSASGELFF. The CDR3, as DNA: TGTGCCAGCAGTGACTCGGCTAGCGGGGAGCTGTTTTTT.

CDR3 sequence: CASRADGYEQYF. DNA for the CDR3: TGTGCCAGCAGGGCGGACGGTTACGAGCAGTACTTC. The V and J genes are TRBV2 and TRBJ2-7; no definite D call. Germline CDR1 and CDR2: SNHLY and FYNNEI. V was clipped by 6 bases and J by 4 bases, with 10 bases between them. This CDR3 spans 12 amino acids.

The chain couples TRBV10-3 to TRBJ2-7; 10 nucleotides line up with TRBD1. Germline V lookup: CDR1 ENHRY, CDR2 SYGVKD. The CDR3 has 17 residues. J gave up 5 bases and V 3 bases, and 13 bases lay outside the gene matches. DNA for the CDR3: TGTGCCATCAGTGAAATCTTCCGGGACAGGGGTACCGACGAGCAGTACTTC. It yields the protein CAISEIFRDRGTDEQYF.

This sequence joins TRBV5-8 and TRBJ2-3; D remains ambiguous. V was pared by 6 bases and J by 2 bases, with 16 bases between. CDR1 SGHTS and CDR2 YDEGEE come from the germline V gene. The CDR3 spans 15 residues. Here the CDR3 DNA reads TGTGCCAGCAACTCCCAGGTGAAGGACACAGATACGCAGTATTTT. Its translation: CASNSQVKDTDTQYF.

This clone was seen ten or more times. J is TRBJ2-7 and V is TRBV7-9; D may be TRBD1 (5 bases). V lost 3 bases and J lost 9, with 12 bases in between. The CDR3 consists of 12 residues. Germline CDR1 is SEHNR and CDR2 is FQNEAQ (reference sequence). DNA for the CDR3: TGTGCCAGCAGCTTGGCGACAGAGGCGCAGTACTTC. Protein: CASSLATEAQYF.

V and J are TRBV28 and TRBJ2-7, with TRBD1 matching over 10 bases. Unmatched junction bases numbered 10, after V lost 6 bases and J lost 5 bases. The length of the CDR3 is 15 residues. Germline assignment: CDR1 MDHEN and CDR2 SYDVKM. Written as DNA, the CDR3 is TGTGCCAGCAGCAAAGACAGGGGGCGGACCCACGAGCAGTACTTC. Amino acid sequence: CASSKDRGRTHEQYF.

The genes are TRBV19 and TRBJ1-4; the D gene is possibly TRBD1 (6 bases). Germline-derived CDR1 and CDR2 are LNHDA and SQIVND (reference sequence). This CDR3 is built from 19 residues. Trimming left V 1 base short and J 0 bases short, with 18 bases between. CDR3 sequence (DNA): TGTGCCAGTAGTATAGTCCGTCAGAGGGGGACTCCAACTAATGAAAAACTGTTTTTT. It specifies CASSIVRQRGTPTNEKLFF.

This clone was observed a handful of times. This chain uses TRBV27 with TRBJ2-7; unclear D gene. CDR3 length equals 13 residues. Germline-derived CDR1 and CDR2 are MNHEY and SMNVEV (reference sequence). Between the trimmed V and J ends, which lost 2 bases and 6 bases, there was a span of 11 bases. In DNA, the CDR3 is TGTGCCAGCAGTTTAGGACGTTTCGGCGAGCAGTACTTC. This encodes CASSLGRFGEQYF.

The chain links TRBV10-2 to TRBJ2-1, with a possible D match to TRBD1 (6 bases). Trimming shortened V by 3 bases and J by 4 bases, and 13 bases separated the two germline ends. The CDR3 consists of 15 residues. CDR1 and CDR2 (germline): WSHSY, SAAADI. The CDR3 region has the DNA TGCGCCAGCAGTGATGATCCGCAGGGGTACAATGAGCAGTTCTTC. It is translated as CASSDDPQGYNEQFF.

The CDR3 DNA follows: TGTGCCAGCAGCTTAGAGGGATCCAGCTCCTACGAGCAGTACTTC. Amino acid sequence: CASSLEGSSSYEQYF. This rearrangement joins TRBV7-6 to TRBJ2-7; D is uncertain. Trimming shortened V by 1 base and J by 0 bases, and 10 bases separated the two germline ends. The length of the CDR3 is 15 residues. CDR1 and CDR2 from the germline V gene are SGHVS and FNYEAQ.

This clone was counted a few times. The junction departs from germline at one end; a sequencing error may be responsible. The rearrangement joins TRBV7-7 to TRBJ2-1; TRBD2 might be the D (5 bases). The CDR3 has 14 residues. Germline CDR1 reads SSHAT; CDR2 reads FNYEAQ (reference sequence). CDR3 residues: CASSLRGLADEQFF. Written as DNA, the CDR3 is TGTGCTAGCAGCTTACGAGGGTTGGCAGATGAGCAGTTCTTC. The full variable domain, rest sourced from reference TRBV7-7 and TRBJ2-1, is GAGVSQSPRYKVTKRGQDVTLRCDPISSHATLYWYQQALGQGPEFLTYFNYEAQPDKSGLPSDRFSAERPEGSISTLTIQRTEQRDSAMYRCASSLRGLADEQFFGPGTRLTVL.

This clone has only a few counts. The rearrangement joins TRBV9 to TRBJ2-2; TRBD1 might be the D (6 bases). The CDR3 covers 16 residues. Per the germline V gene, CDR1 is SGDLS and CDR2 is YYNGEE. V lost 2 bases and J lost 2, with 13 bases in between. CDR3 in amino acids: CASSVSRTENTGELFF. The CDR3 nucleotides are TGTGCCAGCAGCGTTTCTAGGACAGAAAACACCGGGGAGCTGTTTTTT. Full variable domain (missing parts from reference TRBV9 and TRBJ2-2): DSGVTQTPKHLITATGQRVTLRCSPRSGDLSVYWYQQSLDQGLQFLIQYYNGEERAKGNILERFSAQQFPDLHSELNLSSLELGDSALYFCASSVSRTENTGELFFGEGSRLTVL.

This clone appeared a few times. The chain employs TRBV2 and TRBJ1-3; D perhaps matches TRBD1 (5 bases). V was pared by 7 bases and J by 2 bases, with 15 bases between. Germline V gene data show CDR1 as SNHLY and CDR2 as FYNNEI. There are 15 residues in the CDR3. This CDR3 reads CASTEWGSPGNTIYF. CDR3 bases: TGTGCCAGCACCGAGTGGGGGTCCCCTGGAAACACCATATATTTT.

This chain joins TRBV7-9 and TRBJ1-5, with D possibly TRBD1 on 5 matching bases. Germline CDR1 is SEHNR and CDR2 is FQNEAQ (reference sequence). Trimming pared 0 bases from V and 5 bases from J, leaving 8 bases between. The CDR3 totals 14 residues. The CDR3 DNA follows: TGTGCCAGCAGCTTAGCAGGGGCTCATCAGCCCCAGCATTTT. Its protein product is CASSLAGAHQPQHF.

Comments on this clone: Other nucleotide sequences in the sample specify the same CDR3. This sequence joins TRBV11-1 and TRBJ2-7, with 9 positions matching TRBD1. The CDR3 totals 14 residues. Per germline, CDR1 SGHAT and CDR2 FQDESV (reference sequence). With V trimmed by 3 bases and J by 4 bases, 4 bases remained unmatched. The CDR3: CASSFGTGLYEQYF. In nucleotides, the CDR3 is TGTGCCAGCAGCTTCGGGACAGGGTTGTACGAGCAGTACTTC.

The V call is TRBV27, the J call TRBJ1-2; D unresolved. The CDR3 totals 14 residues. The germline gives CDR1 MNHEY, CDR2 SMNVEV (reference sequence). V gave up 1 base and J gave up 8 bases, with 14 bases separating them. The chain's CDR3 is CASSLYPNLDGYTF. CDR3 nucleotide sequence: TGTGCCAGCAGTTTATACCCTAACTTGGACGGCTACACCTTC.

The J gene is TRBJ2-7, the V gene TRBV7-9; 9 nucleotides align to TRBD2. The germline CDR1 and CDR2 sequences are SEHNR and FQNEAQ (reference sequence). The CDR3 is 15 amino acids. V was pared by 5 bases and J by 1 base, with 6 bases of the junction left unmatched. The CDR3 sequence is CASSRGGLASYEQYF. CDR3 in DNA: TGTGCCAGCAGCCGGGGGGGACTAGCATCCTACGAGCAGTACTTC.

The chain combines TRBV5-5 with TRBJ1-5, with D hard to call. The CDR3 is 14 amino acids. Between the trimmed V and J ends, which lost 0 bases and 9 bases, there was a span of 13 bases. In germline, CDR1 is SGHKS, CDR2 YYEKEE (reference sequence). CDR3 protein: CASSLEPGNRPQHF. In nucleotides, the CDR3 is TGTGCCAGCAGCTTGGAGCCGGGAAATAGGCCCCAGCATTTT.

This rearrangement joins TRBV7-2 to TRBJ2-2, with 9 nucleotides matching TRBD2. Germline CDR1 SGHTA, CDR2 FQGNSA. Germline trimming cut 5 bases from V and 4 bases from J; bases unmatched to any gene: 5. The CDR3 runs 15 residues. CDR3 residues: CASSPQAGGTGELFF. In DNA, the CDR3 is TGTGCCAGCAGCCCCCAAGCGGGAGGCACCGGGGAGCTGTTTTTT.

V is TRBV11-3 and J is TRBJ2-7, with TRBD2 as a possible D gene (5 bases). Deletions cut 3 bases from V and 2 bases from J, with 8 bases between. CDR1 and CDR2 from the germline V gene are SGHNT and YENEEA. The CDR3 totals 13 residues. The chain's CDR3 is CASSFGVTYEQYF. The DNA for the CDR3 is TGTGCCAGCAGCTTCGGGGTTACCTACGAGCAGTACTTC.

The chain employs TRBV7-8 and TRBJ2-1, with unresolved D. V lost 3 bases and J lost 8, with 20 bases in between. Germline CDR1 reads SGHVS; CDR2 reads FQNEAQ. The CDR3 length is 16 residues. The CDR3 is CASSLAENTPKDEQFF. CDR3 nucleotides: TGTGCCAGCAGCTTGGCGGAAAACACTCCCAAGGATGAGCAGTTCTTC.

This clone was counted only a few times. The chain is built from TRBV19 and TRBJ1-1; D uncertain. V lost 4 bases and J 7 bases, leaving 13 bases between the germline ends. Germline values: CDR1 LNHDA, CDR2 SQIVND (reference sequence). This CDR3 spans 13 amino acids. The CDR3 DNA reads TGTGCCAGTAGTACGGGTGATCGGGGTGAAGCTTTCTTT. Translating it yields CASSTGDRGEAFF.

The V and J genes are TRBV25-1 and TRBJ2-2, with D perhaps matching TRBD1 or TRBD2 (5 bases each). This CDR3 is 15 amino acids long. The germline V gene encodes CDR1 MGHDK and CDR2 SYGVNS. Trimming shortened V by 2 bases and J by 6 bases, and 13 bases separated the two germline ends. The CDR3 loop is CASSEGRGAAGELFF. CDR3 in DNA: TGTGCCAGCAGTGAAGGGAGAGGGGCTGCCGGGGAGCTGTTTTTT. Based on the CDR3 plus reference TRBV25-1 and TRBJ2-2, the full variable domain is EADIYQTPRYLVIGTGKKITLECSQTMGHDKMYWYQQDPGMELHLIHYSYGVNSTEKGDLSSESTVSRIRTEHFPLTLESARPSHTSQYLCASSEGRGAAGELFFGEGSRLTVL.

The gene calls are TRBV6-5 and TRBJ1-6, with a weak D call TRBD1 (6 bases). In germline, CDR1 is MNHEY, CDR2 SVGAGI. The CDR3 contains 14 residues. With 6 bases removed from V and 10 bases from J, the gap between germline ends came to 16 bases. In DNA form, the CDR3 reads TGTGCCAGCAGACTGGACAGAGTAGAGTCACCCCTCCACTTT. Protein sequence: CASRLDRVESPLHF.

The J gene is TRBJ2-5, the V gene TRBV7-9, with 9 bases identical to TRBD2. The CDR3 sequence is 14 residues long. V gave up 4 bases and J gave up 1 base; unmatched junction bases: 1. CDR1 SEHNR and CDR2 FQNEAQ come from the germline V gene (reference sequence). The CDR3 DNA follows: TGTGCCAGCAGCTCGACTAGCGGCCAAGAGACCCAGTACTTC. As protein: CASSSTSGQETQYF.

The CDR3 protein is CASSLGQGATEAFF. DNA of the CDR3: TGCGCCAGCAGCTTGGGCCAGGGGGCGACTGAAGCTTTCTTT. This chain connects TRBV5-1 to TRBJ1-1, with TRBD1 matching over 8 bases. Unmatched junction bases numbered 3, after V lost 0 bases and J lost 5 bases. Germline V gives CDR1 SGHRS, CDR2 YFSETQ. This CDR3 comprises 14 residues.

The gene calls are TRBV2 and TRBJ2-7; tentatively, D is TRBD1 (6 bases). The germline gives CDR1 SNHLY, CDR2 FYNNEI. V was trimmed by 4 bases and J by 0 bases, leaving 13 bases between them. This CDR3 spans 15 amino acids. The DNA for the CDR3 is TGTGCCAGCAGTGGAGGCCGGGACAACTCCTACGAGCAGTACTTC. Its translation: CASSGGRDNSYEQYF.

The gene calls are TRBV6-5 and TRBJ2-1, with D maybe TRBD2 (7 bases). Trimming took off 0 bases at V and 8 bases at J, with 17 bases between the two ends. The CDR3 extends over 16 amino acids. The germline V gene has CDR1 MNHEY and CDR2 SVGAGI. As DNA, the CDR3 is TGTGCCAGCAGTTACTCGCTCCCGGGGGGCGGCGATGAGCAGTTCTTC. Amino acids: CASSYSLPGGGDEQFF.